Below, one T cell receptor beta chain is given with its context. Other DNA sequences in this sample translate to the same CDR3. Measured with immunoSEQ multiplex PCR; TCRdb has only the in-frame clones, and not every one. The sample yields tens of thousands of clones, approximately 86% seen once. The data derive from a study of PD-L1 blockade in urothelial cancer. As for the study in general: At some point between 2012 and 2014 therapy began: atezolizumab 1,200 mg intravenously every 3 weeks. Male sex and bladder-origin urothelial cancer characterized about 85% of the 29 patients.

Described time point: pretreatment peripheral blood. The germline V gene encodes CDR1 SGHTA and CDR2 FQGNSA. Deletions cut 0 bases from V and 5 bases from J, with 10 bases between. The CDR3 has 14 residues. The TCR was taken from a man in his 60s with urothelial cancer. This material consisted of PBMCs, taken around atezolizumab (anti-PD-L1) treatment. V and J are TRBV7-2 and TRBJ2-5, with D possibly matching TRBD1 (6 bases). CDR3 amino acids: CASSLAGAGETQYF. CDR3 coding DNA: TGTGCCAGCAGCTTAGCGGGGGCCGGGGAGACCCAGTACTTC.